A single sample gave rise to the 20 T cell receptor beta chains below, sequenced in a study of CD8 T cells in Susac syndrome. A quantity of about 0.45 to 1 ug RNA underwent reverse transcription using random hexamers. TCRdb analysed the immunoSEQ multiplex PCR reads with MiXCR anew, one entry per CDR3 protein. Of roughly 190,000 distinct CDR3 sequences listed, approximately 94% were seen once; the top ten hold 0.1%. The sequenced sample consisted of CD4+ T cells from PBMCs. These receptors were collected from a human donor in good health.

The rearrangement uses TRBV5-6 and TRBJ1-5, with 7 bases matching TRBD1. After removal of 3 bases from V and 0 bases from J, the junction contained 3 bases not matched to a gene. The germline CDR1 and CDR2 sequences are SGHDT and YYEEEE. CDR3 length: 15 residues. CDR3 sequence (DNA): TGTGCCAGCAGCTGGGGGACAGATAGCAATCAGCCCCAGCATTTT. This sequence encodes CASSWGTDSNQPQHF. The variable domain in full, with the rest retrieved from reference TRBV5-6 and TRBJ1-5, is DAGVTQSPTHLIKTRGQQVTLRCSPKSGHDTVSWYQQALGQGPQFIFQYYEEEERQRGNFPDRFSGHQFPNYSSELNVNALLLGDSALYLCASSWGTDSNQPQHFGDGTRLSIL.

The V call is TRBV3-1, the J call TRBJ1-2; the D is unclear. V dropped 1 base and J dropped 6 bases, with 15 bases sitting between them. The CDR3 contains 15 residues. Germline assignment: CDR1 LGHDT and CDR2 YNNKEL (reference sequence). CDR3 residues: CASSQGIGSFNGYTF. The CDR3 nucleotides read TGTGCCAGCAGCCAAGGGATCGGCTCATTTAATGGCTACACCTTC.

This clonotype is a singleton in its sample. The chain recombines TRBV5-1 with TRBJ2-3; D gene unclear. V lost 0 bases and J lost 5, with 13 bases in between. CDR1 SGHRS and CDR2 YFSETQ come from the germline V gene. The CDR3 runs to 15 residues. CDR3 DNA: TGCGCCAGCAGCTTGGCGGAAGTTTCAGGAGATACGCAGTATTTT. Translation gives CASSLAEVSGDTQYF.

This clonotype was counted once. The V call is TRBV19, the J call TRBJ1-1; 10 bases fit TRBD1. V shed 8 bases, J shed 6 bases, and the junction held 9 bases outside the gene matches. CDR1 is LNHDA and CDR2 is SQIVND in the germline V gene (reference sequence). The CDR3 runs 14 residues. In DNA, the CDR3 is TGTGCCAGTCTTCGGACAGGGGGAACCGCTGAAGCTTTCTTT. This encodes CASLRTGGTAEAFF. The whole variable domain, filled in from reference TRBV19 and TRBJ1-1, reads DGGITQSPKYLFRKEGQNVTLSCEQNLNHDAMYWYRQDPGQGLRLIYYSQIVNDFQKGDIAEGYSVSREKKESFPLTVTSAQKNPTAFYLCASLRTGGTAEAFFGQGTRLTVV.

The chain has TRBV7-8 and TRBJ1-1; D is perhaps TRBD1 (5 bases). Trimming left V 5 bases short and J 5 bases short, with 21 bases between. CDR3 length: 16 amino acids. Per germline, CDR1 SGHVS and CDR2 FQNEAQ. The CDR3 loop reads CASSPPGSNWRTEAFF. CDR3 sequence (DNA): TGTGCCAGCAGCCCCCCAGGGTCGAATTGGAGGACTGAAGCTTTCTTT.

The rearrangement links TRBV7-2 to TRBJ1-1; D not certain. Trimming took 1 base from V and 10 from J, leaving 13 bases between them. Germline V lookup: CDR1 SGHTA, CDR2 FQGNSA. The CDR3 consists of 13 residues. In DNA, the CDR3 is TGTGCCAGCAGCTTAGAACGGGGTGGGGTAGCTTTCTTT. Protein: CASSLERGGVAFF.

The gene calls are TRBV9 and TRBJ2-2, with a possible D match to TRBD2 (7 bases). Germline-derived CDR1 and CDR2 are SGDLS and YYNGEE. Trimming removed 7 bases at V and 4 bases at J, with 17 bases between. The CDR3 totals 15 residues. The CDR3 is CASEGGSAFTGELFF. The DNA for the CDR3 is TGTGCCAGCGAGGGGGGGTCGGCTTTCACCGGGGAGCTGTTTTTT.

This chain connects TRBV9 to TRBJ1-6, with a weak D call TRBD1 (5 bases). The CDR3 length is 15 residues. V was clipped by 4 bases and J by 5 bases, with 13 bases between them. Germline loops: CDR1 SGDLS, CDR2 YYNGEE. CDR3 sequence (DNA): TGTGCCAGCAGCCTGGGACGCATAGATAATTCACCCCTCCACTTT. Its translation: CASSLGRIDNSPLHF. Based on the CDR3 plus reference TRBV9 and TRBJ1-6, the full variable domain is DSGVTQTPKHLITATGQRVTLRCSPRSGDLSVYWYQQSLDQGLQFLIQYYNGEERAKGNILERFSAQQFPDLHSELNLSSLELGDSALYFCASSLGRIDNSPLHFGNGTRLTVT.

The rearrangement uses TRBV19 and TRBJ2-6; the match to TRBD1 covers 9 bases. This CDR3 spans 19 amino acids. Looked up from germline, CDR1 is LNHDA and CDR2 is SQIVND (reference sequence). V dropped 6 bases and J dropped 4; count of bases not matched to a gene: 16. CDR3 coding DNA: TGTGCCAGTAGAACGAACCCGGGACAGGGTTCGCGCGGGGCCAACGTCCTGACTTTC. Amino acids: CASRTNPGQGSRGANVLTF.

This chain connects TRBV28 to TRBJ1-1; D is ambiguous. This CDR3 has 13 residues. Per germline, CDR1 MDHEN and CDR2 SYDVKM. The V end lost 7 bases, the J end lost 4 bases, and 13 bases lay between the germline ends. CDR3 coding DNA: TGTGCCAGCAAAGTATTGATTGGCACTGAAGCTTTCTTT. Its translation: CASKVLIGTEAFF.

V is TRBV3-1 and J is TRBJ2-5, with D maybe TRBD2 (5 bases). This CDR3 is 14 amino acids long. Germline CDR1 reads LGHDT; CDR2 reads YNNKEL (reference sequence). The germline V and J ends were trimmed by 4 bases and 4 bases, with 13 bases remaining between them. The CDR3 sequence: CASSRTASRETQYF. Here the CDR3 DNA reads TGTGCCAGCAGCCGAACAGCTAGCCGAGAGACCCAGTACTTC.

The genes are TRBV9 and TRBJ2-5, with TRBD2 matching over 8 bases. The ends lost 4 bases at V and 4 bases at J; junction bases unmatched: 15. CDR1 and CDR2 from the germline V gene are SGDLS and YYNGEE. CDR3 length equals 17 residues. As DNA, the CDR3 is TGTGCCAGCAGCCAACTATCGGGGGGGGGCAGAATAGAGACCCAGTACTTC. It specifies CASSQLSGGGRIETQYF.

V gene TRBV4-3 combines with J gene TRBJ1-2; D remains ambiguous. The V end lost 0 bases, the J end lost 8 bases, and 16 bases lay between the germline ends. The germline CDR1 and CDR2 sequences are LGHNA and YSLEER. This CDR3 has 15 amino acids. The CDR3 here is CASSQDTFGPVGYTF. CDR3 DNA sequence: TGCGCCAGCAGCCAAGATACGTTCGGCCCGGTCGGCTACACCTTC.

The chain combines TRBV30 with TRBJ2-3; no clear D gene. Between the trimmed V and J ends, which lost 2 bases and 5 bases, there was a span of 5 bases. The CDR3 contains 11 residues. Germline values: CDR1 GTSNPN, CDR2 SVGIG (reference sequence). CDR3 coding DNA: TGTGCCTGGAGTACCTTAGATACGCAGTATTTT. Its protein product is CAWSTLDTQYF.

The rearrangement uses TRBV23-1 and TRBJ1-2; tentatively, D is TRBD1 (6 bases). Being an ORF, TRBV23-1 has a function that is uncertain. V lost 0 bases and J lost 5, with 16 bases in between. This CDR3 contains 16 residues. The CDR3 is CASSQSPSWTVYGYTF. The CDR3 DNA is TGCGCCAGCAGTCAATCGCCCTCATGGACAGTTTATGGCTACACCTTC.

The CDR3 here is CTSSQDHPQDSVHRSGANVLTF. Here the CDR3 DNA reads TGCACCAGCAGCCAAGATCATCCCCAAGACTCCGTACATCGCTCTGGGGCCAACGTCCTGACTTTC. The J gene is TRBJ2-6, the V gene TRBV1. TRBV1 corresponds to a pseudogene. The CDR3 runs 22 residues.

The rearrangement joins TRBV20-1 to TRBJ2-3, with 8 positions matching TRBD1. The CDR3 length is 15 residues. Germline assignment: CDR1 DFQATT and CDR2 SNEGSKA (reference sequence). V dropped 6 bases and J dropped 5; count of bases not matched to a gene: 13. CDR3 coding DNA: TGCAGTGCGATCACGCCCAGGGGGCAGGTAGATACGCAGTATTTT. Translation gives CSAITPRGQVDTQYF.

The genes are TRBV3-1 and TRBJ2-2; tentative D call: TRBD2 (5 bases). Germline CDR1 reads LGHDT; CDR2 reads YNNKEL (reference sequence). The V end lost 1 base, the J end lost 0 bases, and 9 bases lay between the germline ends. The CDR3 runs to 16 residues. The CDR3 DNA reads as TGTGCCAGCAGCCAAGCGGCCGGGGCGAACACCGGGGAGCTGTTTTTT. Protein sequence: CASSQAAGANTGELFF.

J is TRBJ2-1 and V is TRBV15; TRBD1 matches at 11 bases. This CDR3 comprises 17 residues. V was clipped by 0 bases and J by 5 bases; unmatched bases: 6. Germline-derived CDR1 and CDR2 are LNHNV and YYDKDF (reference sequence). This chain's CDR3 is CATSRDLWTGGHNEQFF. The DNA of the CDR3 is TGTGCCACCAGCAGAGATCTTTGGACAGGGGGCCACAATGAGCAGTTCTTC.

This clonotype was seen once. The chain joins TRBV4-3 to TRBJ2-3; D unresolved. Germline loops: CDR1 LGHNA, CDR2 YSLEER. Trimming pared 0 bases from V and 5 bases from J, leaving 15 bases between. CDR3 size: 16 residues. CDR3: CASSQDRGPNGDTQYF. CDR3 nucleotides: TGCGCCAGCAGCCAAGACCGTGGTCCGAATGGAGATACGCAGTATTTT.